Here is one TCR beta chain with its context. The antigen is unknown. CDR1 is SGHTA and CDR2 is FQGNSA in the germline V gene. Trimming removed 2 bases from V and 6 bases from J, with 19 bases in between. This CDR3 spans 16 amino acids. The data were taken from a study of vaccination and CD4 T cells after COVID-19. Once obtained from cultured CD4+ T cells, the DNA was sequenced using the Oncomine TCR Beta short-read assay. TCRdb re-analysed the PCR reads in MiXCR, keeping a single row per CDR3 protein. Here the sample spans about 7,600 distinct CDR3 sequences, approximately 49% being singletons. As for treatment: approximately 9-day PBMC culture with coronavirus spike peptide pools or control peptides (ViraFEST assay). It was before the COVID-19 pandemic (2011-2018) that the unexposed donor's CD4+ T cells were collected.

The sequenced material came from CD4+ T cells from blood, cultured in vitro. This sequence joins TRBV7-2 and TRBJ1-2; the D is unclear. This sequence originates from a human donor in good health. Here the CDR3 DNA reads TGTGCCAGCAGCTTAAGTGAGGGCAGGAGGGTCCATGGCTACACCTTC. This codes for CASSLSEGRRVHGYTF.